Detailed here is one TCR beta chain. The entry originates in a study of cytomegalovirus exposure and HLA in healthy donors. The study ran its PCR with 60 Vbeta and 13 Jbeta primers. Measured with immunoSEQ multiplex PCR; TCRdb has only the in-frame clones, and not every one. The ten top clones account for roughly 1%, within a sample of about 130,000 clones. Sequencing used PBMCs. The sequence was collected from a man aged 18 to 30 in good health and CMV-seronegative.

DNA of the CDR3: TGTGCCACCTCCGGGACAGGGGTGTTGGGAACTGAAGCTTTCTTT. It encodes CATSGTGVLGTEAFF. This chain uses TRBV19 with TRBJ1-1; TRBD1 aligns across 10 bases. Trimming at V came to 10 bases and at J to 5 bases, leaving 13 bases not matched to a gene. CDR1 LNHDA and CDR2 SQIVND come from the germline V gene (reference sequence). The CDR3 covers 15 residues.